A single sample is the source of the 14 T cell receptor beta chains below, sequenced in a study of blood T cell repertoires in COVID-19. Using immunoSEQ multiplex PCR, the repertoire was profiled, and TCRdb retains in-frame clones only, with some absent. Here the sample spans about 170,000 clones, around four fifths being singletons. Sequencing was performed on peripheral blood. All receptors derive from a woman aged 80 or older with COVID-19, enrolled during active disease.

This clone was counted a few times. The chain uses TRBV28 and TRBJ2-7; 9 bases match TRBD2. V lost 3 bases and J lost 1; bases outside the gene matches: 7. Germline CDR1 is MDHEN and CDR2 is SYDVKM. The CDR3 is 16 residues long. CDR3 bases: TGTGCCAGCAGTTTGGGTAGCGGGAGTCGTTCCTACGAGCAGTACTTC. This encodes CASSLGSGSRSYEQYF.

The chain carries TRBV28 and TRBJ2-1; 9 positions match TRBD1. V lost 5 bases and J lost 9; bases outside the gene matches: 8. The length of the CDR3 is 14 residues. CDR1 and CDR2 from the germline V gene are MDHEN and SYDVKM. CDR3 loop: CASSEPGQGFEQFF. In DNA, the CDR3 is TGTGCCAGCAGTGAGCCGGGACAGGGATTTGAGCAGTTCTTC.

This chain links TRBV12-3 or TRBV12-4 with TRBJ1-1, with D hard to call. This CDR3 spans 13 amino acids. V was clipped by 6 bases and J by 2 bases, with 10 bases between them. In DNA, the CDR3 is TGTGCCAGCAGCAGCCTAGGAAACACTGAAGCTTTCTTT. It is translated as CASSSLGNTEAFF.

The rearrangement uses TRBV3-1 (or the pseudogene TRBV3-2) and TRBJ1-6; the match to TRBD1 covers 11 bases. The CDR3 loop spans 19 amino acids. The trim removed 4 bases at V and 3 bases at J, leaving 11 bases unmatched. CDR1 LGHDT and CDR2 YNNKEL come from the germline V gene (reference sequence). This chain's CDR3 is CASSLRRSGTGGYNSPLHF. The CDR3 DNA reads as TGTGCCAGCAGCCTCCGACGCTCCGGGACAGGGGGCTATAATTCACCCCTCCACTTT.

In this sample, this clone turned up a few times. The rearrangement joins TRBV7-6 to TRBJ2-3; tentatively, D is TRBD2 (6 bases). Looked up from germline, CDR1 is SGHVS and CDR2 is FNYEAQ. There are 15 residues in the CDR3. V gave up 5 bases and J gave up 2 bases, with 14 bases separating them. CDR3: CASSLGGANTDTQYF. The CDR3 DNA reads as TGTGCCAGCAGCCTCGGAGGGGCCAACACAGATACGCAGTATTTT.

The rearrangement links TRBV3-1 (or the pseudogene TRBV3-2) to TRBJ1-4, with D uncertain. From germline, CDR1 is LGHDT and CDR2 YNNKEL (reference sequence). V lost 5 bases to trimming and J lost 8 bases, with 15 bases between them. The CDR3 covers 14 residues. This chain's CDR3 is CASSAIGGWEKLFF. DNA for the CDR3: TGTGCCAGCAGCGCTATTGGAGGCTGGGAAAAACTGTTTTTT.

CDR3 in amino acids: CASSFGTGVNQPQHF. The CDR3 coding sequence is TGTGCCAGCAGCTTCGGGACAGGGGTGAATCAGCCCCAGCATTTT. The chain links TRBV5-6 to TRBJ1-5; 10 nucleotides match TRBD1. Germline assignment: CDR1 SGHDT and CDR2 YYEEEE. Germline trimming cut 2 bases from V and 4 bases from J; bases unmatched to any gene: 3. This CDR3 has 15 amino acids. Supplemented by reference TRBV5-6 and TRBJ1-5, the full variable domain reads DAGVTQSPTHLIKTRGQQVTLRCSPKSGHDTVSWYQQALGQGPQFIFQYYEEEERQRGNFPDRFSGHQFPNYSSELNVNALLLGDSALYLCASSFGTGVNQPQHFGDGTRLSIL.

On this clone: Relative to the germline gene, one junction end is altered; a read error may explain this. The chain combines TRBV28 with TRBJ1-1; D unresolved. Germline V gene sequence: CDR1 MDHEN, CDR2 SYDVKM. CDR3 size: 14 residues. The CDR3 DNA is TGTACCAGCAGTGCCCCCCCGGTGGTCACTGAAGCTTTCTTT. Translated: CTSSAPPVVTEAFF.

The CDR3: CASSLTQGPYGYTF. CDR3 nucleotide sequence: TGTGCCAGCAGCTTGACGCAGGGGCCCTATGGCTACACCTTC. The chain has TRBV5-6 and TRBJ1-2; D perhaps matches TRBD1 (6 bases). CDR1 and CDR2 (germline): SGHDT, YYEEEE. The CDR3 is made up of 14 amino acids. Deletions cut 1 base from V and 4 bases from J, with 11 bases between.

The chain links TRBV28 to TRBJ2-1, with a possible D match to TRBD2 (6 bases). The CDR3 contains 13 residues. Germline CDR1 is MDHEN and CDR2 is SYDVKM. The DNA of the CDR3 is TGTGTAGTAGGGCGGGGTTCCTACAATGAGCAGTTCTTC. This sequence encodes CVVGRGSYNEQFF.

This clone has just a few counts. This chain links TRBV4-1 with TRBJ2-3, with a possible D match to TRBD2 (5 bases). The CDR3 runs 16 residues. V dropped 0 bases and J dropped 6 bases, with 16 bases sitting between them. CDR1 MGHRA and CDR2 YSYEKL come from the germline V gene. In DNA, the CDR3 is TGCGCCAGCAGCCAAGAGGACTCCCGGTCATCCGATACGCAGTATTTT. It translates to CASSQEDSRSSDTQYF.

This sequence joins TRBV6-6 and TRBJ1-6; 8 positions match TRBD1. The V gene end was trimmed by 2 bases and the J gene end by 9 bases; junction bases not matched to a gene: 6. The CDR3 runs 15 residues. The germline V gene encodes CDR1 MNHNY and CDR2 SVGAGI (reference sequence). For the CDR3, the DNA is TGTGCCAGCAGTTACGGACAGGGAGCGCGTTCACCCCTCCACTTT. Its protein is CASSYGQGARSPLHF.

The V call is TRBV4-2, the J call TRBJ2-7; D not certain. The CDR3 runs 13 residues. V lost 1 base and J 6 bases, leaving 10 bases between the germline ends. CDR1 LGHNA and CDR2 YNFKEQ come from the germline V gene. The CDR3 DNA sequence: TGTGCCAGCAGCCAAGGGTCCTATCGCGAGCAGTACTTC. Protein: CASSQGSYREQYF.

CDR3 DNA sequence: TGTGCCAGCAGCAACTCGGACAGCTATGGCTACACCTTC. Its translation is CASSNSDSYGYTF. This rearrangement joins TRBV7-3 to TRBJ1-2, with TRBD1 as a possible D gene (6 bases). Germline loops: CDR1 SGHTA, CDR2 FQGTGA. With 5 bases removed from V and 4 bases from J, the gap between germline ends came to 11 bases. CDR3 size: 13 residues. The entire variable domain, with the rest obtained from reference TRBV7-3 and TRBJ1-2, is as follows: GAGVSQTPSNKVTEKGKYVELRCDPISGHTALYWYRQSLGQGPEFLIYFQGTGAADDSGLPNDRFFAVRPEGSVSTLKIQRTERGDSAVYLCASSNSDSYGYTFGSGTRLTVV.